Sequencing of this T cell receptor (beta chain) was carried out in a study of graft-versus-host responses after intestinal transplantation. Study-wide results and caveats: Allografts from individuals with graft-donor T cell macrochimerism displayed high graft-versus-host to host-versus-graft clonal ratios.

Repertoires were generated with immunoSEQ multiplex PCR, while TCRdb's copy carries only in-frame clones and drops some. The sample contains some 110,000 clones, around 90% of which appear only once. The CDR3 runs to 12 residues. Deletions cut 2 bases from V and 3 bases from J, with 2 bases between. Germline CDR1 reads MDHEN; CDR2 reads SYDVKM. Worth noting for this clone: The antigen is not known.

The chain joins TRBV28 to TRBJ1-5; D is unclear. The sequence derives from a human donor who was the organ donor for an intestinal transplant. The sample consisted of unstimulated CD4+ T cells sorted from spleen or lymph node cells, taken before transplant. This CDR3 reads CASSLANQPQHF. In DNA form, the CDR3 reads TGTGCCAGCAGTTTAGCCAATCAGCCCCAGCATTTT. Variable domain in full (rest from reference TRBV28 and TRBJ1-5): DVKVTQSSRYLVKRTGEKVFLECVQDMDHENMFWYRQDPGLGLRLIYFSYDVKMKEKGDIPEGYSVSREKKERFSLILESASTNQTSMYLCASSLANQPQHFGDGTRLSIL.